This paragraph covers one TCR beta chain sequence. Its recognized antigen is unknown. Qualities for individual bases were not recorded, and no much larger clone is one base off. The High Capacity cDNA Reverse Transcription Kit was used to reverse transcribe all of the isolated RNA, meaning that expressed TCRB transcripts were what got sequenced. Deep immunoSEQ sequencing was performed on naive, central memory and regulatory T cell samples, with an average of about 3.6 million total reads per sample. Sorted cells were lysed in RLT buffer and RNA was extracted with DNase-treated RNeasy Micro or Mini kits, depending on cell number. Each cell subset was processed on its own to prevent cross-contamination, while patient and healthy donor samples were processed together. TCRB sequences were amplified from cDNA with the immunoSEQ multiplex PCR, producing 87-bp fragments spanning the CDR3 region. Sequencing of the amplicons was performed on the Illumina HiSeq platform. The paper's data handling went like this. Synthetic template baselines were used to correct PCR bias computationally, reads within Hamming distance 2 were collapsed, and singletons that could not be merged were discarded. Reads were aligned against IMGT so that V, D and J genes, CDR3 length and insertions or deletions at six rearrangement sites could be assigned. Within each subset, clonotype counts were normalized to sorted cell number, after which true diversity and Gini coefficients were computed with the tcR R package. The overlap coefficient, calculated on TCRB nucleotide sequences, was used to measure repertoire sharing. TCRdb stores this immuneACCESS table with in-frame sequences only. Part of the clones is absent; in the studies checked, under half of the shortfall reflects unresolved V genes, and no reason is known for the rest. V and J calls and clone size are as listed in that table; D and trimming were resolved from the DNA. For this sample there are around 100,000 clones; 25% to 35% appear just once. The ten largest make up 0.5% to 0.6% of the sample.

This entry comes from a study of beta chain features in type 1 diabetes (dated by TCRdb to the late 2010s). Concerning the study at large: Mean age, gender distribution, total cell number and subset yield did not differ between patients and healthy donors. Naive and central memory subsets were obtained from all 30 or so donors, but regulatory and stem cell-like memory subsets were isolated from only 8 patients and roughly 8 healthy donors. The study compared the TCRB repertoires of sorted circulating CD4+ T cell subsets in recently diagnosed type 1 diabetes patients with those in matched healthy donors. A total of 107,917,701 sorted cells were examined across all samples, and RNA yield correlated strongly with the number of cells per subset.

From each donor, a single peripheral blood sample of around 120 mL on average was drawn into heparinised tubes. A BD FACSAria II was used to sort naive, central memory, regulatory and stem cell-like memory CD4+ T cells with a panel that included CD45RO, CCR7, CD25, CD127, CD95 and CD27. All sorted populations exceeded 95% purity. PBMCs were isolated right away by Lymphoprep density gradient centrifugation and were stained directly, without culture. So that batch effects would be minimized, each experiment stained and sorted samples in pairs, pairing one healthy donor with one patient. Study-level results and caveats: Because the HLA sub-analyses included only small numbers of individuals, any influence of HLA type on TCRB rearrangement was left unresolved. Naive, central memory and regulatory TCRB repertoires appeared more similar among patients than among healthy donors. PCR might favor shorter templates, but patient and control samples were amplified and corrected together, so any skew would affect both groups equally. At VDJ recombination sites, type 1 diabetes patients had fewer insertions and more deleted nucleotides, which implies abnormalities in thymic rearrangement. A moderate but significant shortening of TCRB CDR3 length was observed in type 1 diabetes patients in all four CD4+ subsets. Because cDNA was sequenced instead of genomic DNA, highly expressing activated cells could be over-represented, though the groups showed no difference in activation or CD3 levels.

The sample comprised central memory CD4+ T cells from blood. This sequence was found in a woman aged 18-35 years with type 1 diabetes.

The CDR3 corresponds to CASSSAGTGTYEQYF. The nucleotides read TGTGCCAGCAGCTCAGCCGGGACAGGGACTTACGAGCAGTACTTC. This sequence uses TRBV28 and TRBJ2-7; the junction holds 9 bases that match TRBD1. V ends up 6 bases short and J 4 bases short, with an unmatched junction base count of 10. CDR3 length: 15 amino acids, cysteine to phenylalanine. The kept DNA is CDR3 alone, 45 bases in frame from the first base. The germline V gene supplies CDR1 MDHEN and CDR2 SYDVKM.